This TCR beta chain appears in the sequencing data of a study of Graves' ophthalmopathy and Graves' hyperthyroidism. Looking at the study overall: Peripheral blood collection took place at initial diagnosis, before any treatment.

CDR3 regions of TCR beta were amplified from RNA transcripts. The authors performed first-round RT-PCR with HTBI primers and then a second-round multiplex PCR. MiXCR, applied by TCRdb to the multiplex PCR reads, yields one record per CDR3 protein. The sample shows some 410,000 distinct CDR3 sequences, 21% of them seen only once. This clonotype was picked up many times. 10 ml of fresh blood yielded the PBMCs by density gradient. This CDR3 is 14 amino acids long. The ends lost 5 bases at V and 2 bases at J; junction bases unmatched: 3. Germline V lookup: CDR1 SGHAT, CDR2 FQNNGV. The specimen was peripheral blood. J is TRBJ1-3 and V is TRBV11-2; 7 bases map to TRBD1. The source of this sequence is a woman between 18 and 30 years old with stable Graves' hyperthyroidism. CDR3 sequence (DNA): TGTGCCAGCAGCATGACAGGGACTGGAAACACCATATATTTT. Residues: CASSMTGTGNTIYF.